This T cell receptor beta chain was documented in a study of cytomegalovirus exposure and HLA in healthy donors. Whole-study findings and limits: The study designated around 150 TCR beta chains cytomegalovirus-associated. Analyzed later, association rates of TCRs varied across HLA loci, with DRB1 most and HLA-C fewest. Per a later analysis, fewer than 20,000 TCR beta sequences showed association with HLA alleles at 0.05 false discovery rate.

Trimming removed 0 bases at V and 5 bases at J, with 11 bases between. Germline CDR1 reads ENHRY; CDR2 reads SYGVKD. The CDR3 is made up of 15 amino acids. Notes on this clone: Its antigen is not known.

Primers included in the PCR were 60 Vbeta and 13 Jbeta primers. TCRdb's copy holds only in-frame clones and misses some; the assay was immunoSEQ multiplex PCR. Of under 200,000 clones listed, approximately 82% are singletons. The TCR originated in a woman younger than 30 in good health and CMV-seronegative. The material sequenced was PBMCs. J is TRBJ2-1 and V is TRBV10-3, with D tentatively TRBD1 (5 bases). The chain's CDR3 is CAISESRGHHNEQFF. The CDR3 DNA is TGTGCCATCAGTGAGTCAAGGGGCCACCACAATGAGCAGTTCTTC.